Shown below are 29 T cell receptor beta chains from a single sample sequenced in a study of T cells in localized non-small cell lung cancer (dated by TCRdb to about 2020). Library method: the immunoSEQ multiplex PCR assay. In its TCRdb copy, this immuneACCESS table keeps in-frame sequences only and misses some clones. Where compared with another copy, unresolved V genes explain less than half of these, and the others have no known cause. Within this sample are about 1,800 clones, with about 39% of them counted one time only. The ten largest clones capture 9.7% of the sample. Sequenced here: lung tumor tissue, sampled before any cancer treatment. The origin of the receptors is a female donor aged 60 or older with stage I lung adenocarcinoma.

This rearrangement joins TRBV11-3 to TRBJ1-1; D remains ambiguous. Per germline, CDR1 SGHNT and CDR2 YENEEA. Between the trimmed V and J ends, which lost 3 bases and 4 bases, there was a span of 12 bases. The CDR3 has 14 residues. CDR3 in DNA: TGTGCCAGCAGCTTTCGCGCCATAGGCACTGAAGCTTTCTTT. Encoded protein: CASSFRAIGTEAFF.

This clone was detected a few times. CDR3 region: CASSQDGGHYEQYF. The CDR3, as DNA: TGTGCCAGCTCACAGGACGGAGGACACTACGAGCAGTACTTC. J is TRBJ2-7 and V is TRBV18; D possibly uses TRBD1 or TRBD2 (5 bases each). V lost 4 bases, J lost 3 bases, and 13 bases lay in between. CDR3 length equals 14 residues. Germline loops: CDR1 KGHSH, CDR2 LQKENI.

This chain connects TRBV9 to TRBJ2-1; 8 bases line up with TRBD2. Per germline, CDR1 SGDLS and CDR2 YYNGEE. The length of the CDR3 is 14 residues. V dropped 4 bases and J dropped 4; count of bases not matched to a gene: 4. DNA for the CDR3: TGTGCCAGCAGCAGGCGGGAGGAGTACAATGAGCAGTTCTTC. Its translation: CASSRREEYNEQFF.

This clone rates as medium-sized. The chain links TRBV27 to TRBJ2-1; the match to TRBD2 covers 9 bases. Germline V CDR1 and CDR2: MNHEY, SMNVEV (reference sequence). CDR3 length: 17 residues. V lost 1 base to trimming and J lost 5 bases; unmatched junction nucleotides: 9. Here the CDR3 reads CASSLFGGRATHNEQFF. The CDR3, as DNA: TGTGCCAGCAGTTTATTTGGCGGGAGGGCCACCCACAATGAGCAGTTCTTC.

This clone was observed a few times. The rearrangement joins TRBV11-3 to TRBJ1-1; TRBD1 matches at 12 bases. CDR3 length: 16 residues. After removal of 5 bases from V and 4 bases from J, the junction contained 8 bases not matched to a gene. The germline gives CDR1 SGHNT, CDR2 YENEEA. CDR3: CASSEGTGGAGTEAFF. The CDR3 DNA sequence: TGTGCCAGCAGCGAAGGGACAGGGGGCGCGGGCACTGAAGCTTTCTTT.

The rearrangement links TRBV19 to TRBJ2-7; 9 nucleotides line up with TRBD1. The germline gives CDR1 LNHDA, CDR2 SQIVND (reference sequence). The CDR3 runs 15 residues. The V gene end was trimmed by 5 bases and the J gene end by 4 bases; junction bases not matched to a gene: 9. In DNA, the CDR3 is TGTGCCAGTAGTCTCTCTTCGGGACAGGGTTACGAGCAGTACTTC. Translating gives CASSLSSGQGYEQYF.

J is TRBJ1-2 and V is TRBV9, with D unclear. The CDR3 covers 14 residues. The germline V gene encodes CDR1 SGDLS and CDR2 YYNGEE. Trimming left V 4 bases short and J 8 bases short, with 18 bases between. In DNA, the CDR3 is TGTGCCAGCAGCCTCTTTGACACGGTGGAGGGCTACACCTTC. It translates to CASSLFDTVEGYTF.

This chain uses TRBV6-8 with TRBJ2-2; 9 positions agree with TRBD1. The CDR3 extends over 14 amino acids. The ends lost 5 bases at V and 3 bases at J; junction bases unmatched: 1. Germline CDR1 MNHGY, CDR2 SAAAGT. The CDR3 DNA sequence: TGTGCCAGCAGTGGGGACAGGGACACCGGGGAGCTGTTTTTT. Encoded protein: CASSGDRDTGELFF.

V and J are TRBV28 and TRBJ1-1; 9 bases agree with TRBD1. Germline V CDR1 and CDR2: MDHEN, SYDVKM. This CDR3 region has 13 residues. The V gene end was trimmed by 6 bases and the J gene end by 4 bases; junction bases not matched to a gene: 3. CDR3 nucleotide sequence: TGTGCCAGCAGCAGGGACAGGGTCACTGAAGCTTTCTTT. Translating it yields CASSRDRVTEAFF.

This clone turned up a few times. This chain links TRBV18 with TRBJ2-7; 8 bases line up with TRBD1. The CDR3 is 15 amino acids. V lost 0 bases and J lost 1; bases outside the gene matches: 2. CDR1 KGHSH and CDR2 LQKENI come from the germline V gene. CDR3 coding DNA: TGTGCCAGCTCACCACCAACAGGGGGGTCCTACGAGCAGTACTTC. Protein: CASSPPTGGSYEQYF. The full variable domain, completed using reference TRBV18 and TRBJ2-7, is NAGVMQNPRHLVRRRGQEARLRCSPMKGHSHVYWYRQLPEEGLKFMVYLQKENIIDESGMPKERFSAEFPKEGPSILRIQQVVRGDSAAYFCASSPPTGGSYEQYFGPGTRLTVT.

The chain has TRBV10-2 and TRBJ2-1; D uncertain. CDR1 and CDR2 from the germline V gene are WSHSY and SAAADI. This CDR3 spans 13 amino acids. V lost 8 bases and J 6 bases, leaving 14 bases between the germline ends. The CDR3 sequence: CASAERWINEQFF. Written as DNA, the CDR3 is TGCGCCAGCGCCGAGAGGTGGATCAATGAGCAGTTCTTC.

The chain carries TRBV9 and TRBJ2-1; no clear D. This CDR3 is 13 amino acids long. CDR1 is SGDLS and CDR2 is YYNGEE in the germline V gene. With 2 bases removed from V and 3 bases from J, the gap between germline ends came to 6 bases. CDR3 residues: CASSVFGYNEQFF. The CDR3 DNA follows: TGTGCCAGCAGCGTGTTCGGCTACAATGAGCAGTTCTTC.

The V gene is TRBV9, the J gene TRBJ2-1, with D tentatively TRBD2 (5 bases). Germline assignment: CDR1 SGDLS and CDR2 YYNGEE. The ends were cut back, 3 bases at V and 1 base at J, with 11 bases in the middle. This CDR3 has 15 amino acids. The chain's CDR3 is CASSDTGWSYNEQFF. In DNA, the CDR3 is TGTGCCAGCAGCGACACGGGATGGTCCTACAATGAGCAGTTCTTC.

This clone was recorded a few times. The chain has TRBV9 and TRBJ2-5; a weak D match, TRBD1 (5 bases). Germline assignment: CDR1 SGDLS and CDR2 YYNGEE. Trimming pared 3 bases from V and 1 base from J, leaving 10 bases between. The CDR3 runs to 14 residues. This chain's CDR3 is CASSGQRGQETQYF. In DNA form, the CDR3 reads TGTGCCAGCAGCGGACAGCGAGGCCAAGAGACCCAGTACTTC.

This clone is a singleton in its sample. This chain links TRBV15 with TRBJ2-7; TRBD1 is a possible D gene (6 bases). Trimming removed 4 bases from V and 1 base from J, with 20 bases in between. The CDR3 has 17 amino acids. Germline V gene data show CDR1 as LNHNV and CDR2 as YYDKDF (reference sequence). CDR3 amino acids: CATSKGPTGHLSYEQYF. The CDR3 coding sequence is TGTGCCACCAGCAAGGGACCAACGGGACACCTTTCCTACGAGCAGTACTTC. Looking up the rest from reference TRBV15 and TRBJ2-7 gives the full variable domain: DAMVIQNPRYQVTQFGKPVTLSCSQTLNHNVMYWYQQKSSQAPKLLFHYYDKDFNNEADTPDNFQSRRPNTSFCFLDIRSPGLGDTAMYLCATSKGPTGHLSYEQYFGPGTRLTVT.

This rearrangement joins TRBV25-1 to TRBJ1-5; D is unresolved. Germline CDR1 MGHDK, CDR2 SYGVNS. The CDR3 runs 13 residues. Trimming took off 1 base at V and 4 bases at J, with 5 bases between the two ends. The CDR3 spells CASSEWENQPQHF. CDR3 nucleotide sequence: TGTGCCAGCAGTGAATGGGAGAATCAGCCCCAGCATTTT.

This clone appeared a few times. The V and J genes are TRBV6-8 and TRBJ2-3, with D hard to call. There are 12 residues in the CDR3. V was cut by 4 bases and J by 1 base, with 3 bases left in between. Per the germline V gene, CDR1 is MNHGY and CDR2 is SAAAGT. The CDR3 loop is CASSWGTDTQYF. Here the CDR3 DNA reads TGTGCCAGCAGTTGGGGCACAGATACGCAGTATTTT.

This clone was detected only a few times. This chain links TRBV12-5 with TRBJ2-1, with 7 bases matching TRBD2. This CDR3 has 16 amino acids. Looked up from germline, CDR1 is LGHNT and CDR2 is FRNRAP. The CDR3 bases are TGTGCCAGCGGGGAAATTCTAGCGGAAACCTACAATGAGCAGTTCTTC. The encoded protein is CASGEILAETYNEQFF.

The rearrangement joins TRBV7-2 to TRBJ2-1; 7 bases match TRBD1. The trim removed 1 base at V and 6 bases at J, leaving 6 bases unmatched. The CDR3 length is 15 residues. CDR1 is SGHTA and CDR2 is FQGNSA in the germline V gene. This CDR3 reads CASSLGGAGGNEQFF. The CDR3 nucleotides read TGTGCCAGCAGCTTAGGAGGAGCAGGGGGCAATGAGCAGTTCTTC.

This clone is labeled medium-sized. J is TRBJ1-1 and V is TRBV11-3; 7 nucleotides align to TRBD1. Trimming at V came to 1 base and at J to 6 bases, leaving 11 bases not matched to a gene. The germline gives CDR1 SGHNT, CDR2 YENEEA. The CDR3 covers 16 residues. This CDR3 reads CASSLVRDSPKAEAFF. CDR3 sequence (DNA): TGTGCCAGCAGCTTAGTGCGGGACAGCCCCAAGGCTGAAGCTTTCTTT.

The chain has TRBV25-1 and TRBJ2-5, with 8 bases identical to TRBD1. Trimming at V came to 3 bases and at J to 4 bases, leaving 4 bases not matched to a gene. Germline V gives CDR1 MGHDK, CDR2 SYGVNS. This CDR3 region has 14 residues. The CDR3 reads CASSDRGLLETQYF. The CDR3 bases are TGTGCCAGCAGTGACAGGGGGCTCTTAGAGACCCAGTACTTC.

CDR3 sequence reads: CASSADRGLTGANVLTF. CDR3 in DNA: TGTGCCAGTAGTGCGGACAGGGGGCTAACTGGGGCCAACGTCCTGACTTTC. The chain has TRBV19 and TRBJ2-6; 11 nucleotides align to TRBD1. The germline V gene encodes CDR1 LNHDA and CDR2 SQIVND (reference sequence). The trim removed 5 bases at V and 2 bases at J, leaving 5 bases unmatched. This CDR3 comprises 17 residues.

This clone has a handful of counts. The rearrangement links TRBV6-8 to TRBJ1-1, with TRBD1 matching 7 bases. The ends lost 10 bases at V and 0 bases at J; junction bases unmatched: 2. CDR3 length: 12 residues. The germline CDR1 and CDR2 sequences are MNHGY and SAAAGT. In DNA, the CDR3 is TGTGCCATCGGGACAGTGAACACTGAAGCTTTCTTT. The encoded protein is CAIGTVNTEAFF.

The chain joins TRBV6-8 to TRBJ2-7, with 9 bases identical to TRBD2. The trim removed 6 bases at V and 3 bases at J, leaving 9 bases unmatched. CDR1 and CDR2 from the germline V gene are MNHGY and SAAAGT. The CDR3 runs 15 residues. The CDR3 protein is CASRGGASGNYEQYF. For the CDR3, the DNA is TGTGCCAGCAGGGGAGGGGCTAGCGGGAACTACGAGCAGTACTTC.

The V gene is TRBV28, the J gene TRBJ2-7; tentatively, D is TRBD1 (6 bases). Germline loops: CDR1 MDHEN, CDR2 SYDVKM. There are 14 residues in the CDR3. V dropped 8 bases and J dropped 2 bases, with 16 bases sitting between them. The CDR3 reads CASHPVTGTYEQYF. The CDR3 coding sequence is TGTGCCAGCCACCCAGTAACAGGGACCTACGAGCAGTACTTC.

This clone is categorized as medium-sized. V is TRBV11-3 and J is TRBJ1-1; D is undetermined. Germline loops: CDR1 SGHNT, CDR2 YENEEA. The germline V and J ends were trimmed by 6 bases and 3 bases, with 20 bases remaining between them. This CDR3 is 16 amino acids long. For the CDR3, the DNA is TGTGCCAGCAGGGAAGGTAAAGGGAGGATAGACACTGAAGCTTTCTTT. Translated: CASREGKGRIDTEAFF.

The J gene is TRBJ2-7, the V gene TRBV18; TRBD1 aligns across 7 bases. The CDR3 spans 13 residues. CDR1 KGHSH and CDR2 LQKENI come from the germline V gene. The V and J ends lost 3 bases and 7 bases, in that order; junction bases with no gene match: 6. Written as DNA, the CDR3 is TGTGCCAGCTCACCCACGGACAGGCGGGAGCAGTACTTC. Its translation: CASSPTDRREQYF.

The chain uses TRBV14 and TRBJ1-1; D gene uncertain. Germline V gives CDR1 SGHDN, CDR2 FVKESK. The CDR3 has 15 amino acids. Trimming took 0 bases from V and 5 from J, leaving 13 bases between them. The CDR3 region is CASSQDPQFITEAFF. The CDR3 DNA is TGTGCCAGCAGCCAAGATCCCCAATTCATTACTGAAGCTTTCTTT.

This clone came up a few times. This rearrangement joins TRBV1 to TRBJ1-3. TRBV1 corresponds to a pseudogene. The CDR3 length is 13 residues. CDR3 region: CASSGVTGNTIYF. As DNA, the CDR3 is TGCGCCAGCAGCGGCGTTACTGGAAACACCATATATTTT.